The 26 T cell receptor beta chains presented below share a single source sample, sequenced in a study of tumor and adjacent non-tumor tissue in lung cancer. The library came from three nested PCR rounds adapted from ARM-PCR protocols. TCRdb recomputed calls from the multiplex PCR reads with MiXCR, one row per CDR3 protein. Of about 70,000 distinct CDR3 sequences in the sample, around 73% were seen once. No cell sorting was done before RNA was extracted from the tissue. Sequenced: lung tumor tissue. Receptor source: a man aged 55-75 years with non-small cell lung cancer.

About this clonotype: A read error is possible here, since a much larger clone lies one base away. The chain joins TRBV20-1 to TRBJ2-3; the D gene is possibly TRBD1 (6 bases). Germline V CDR1 and CDR2: DFQATT, SNEGSKA (reference sequence). The CDR3 covers 13 residues. The V gene lost 7 bases and the J gene lost 6 bases, with 17 bases spanning the gap. The CDR3 region is CSVQQAGGDTQYF. CDR3 DNA sequence: TGCAGTGTCCAGCAGGCTGGGGGCGATACGCAGTATTTT.

This clonotype was found a few times. The conserved phenylalanine or tryptophan normally closing the CDR3 is absent here, so this likely arose from a read error. This chain connects TRBV6-2 or TRBV6-3 to TRBJ2-1; possibly TRBD2 for D (6 bases). Per germline, CDR1 MNHEY and CDR2 SVGEGT. The CDR3 extends over 15 amino acids. Trimming pared 6 bases from V and 1 base from J, leaving 13 bases between. DNA for the CDR3: TGTGCCAGCAGGACCGGGACTGAATCCTACAATGAGCAGTTCATC. Encoded protein: CASRTGTESYNEQFI.

The chain links TRBV6-6 to TRBJ2-7; a possible D gene is TRBD1 (6 bases). The germline V gene has CDR1 MNHNY and CDR2 SVGAGI (reference sequence). Between the trimmed V and J ends, which lost 10 bases and 9 bases, there was a span of 25 bases. The CDR3 is 14 residues long. As DNA, the CDR3 is TGTGCCATCATGCCGGGACCAGGGGTAAGTATGCAGTACTTC. Its protein is CAIMPGPGVSMQYF.

The sample holds many counts of this clonotype. This rearrangement joins TRBV12-3 or TRBV12-4 to TRBJ2-5; 11 bases are shared with TRBD2. The J segment lost 3 bases and the V segment lost 8 bases, leaving 5 bases of the junction unmatched. The CDR3 length is 14 residues. The CDR3 DNA reads TGTGCCAGCTATTCGGGACTAGCGGAAGAGACCCAGTACTTC. Protein: CASYSGLAEETQYF.

The chain has TRBV20-1 and TRBJ2-5; D is undetermined. V was trimmed by 0 bases and J by 2 bases, leaving 16 bases between them. Germline CDR1 is DFQATT and CDR2 is SNEGSKA (reference sequence). The CDR3 contains 16 residues. CDR3 DNA: TGCAGTGCTAGAGAGATCCACCATACGCAGCAAGAGACCCAGTACTTC. Translation: CSAREIHHTQQETQYF.

Regarding this clonotype: The junction differs from germline at one of its ends, possibly a read error. The rearrangement uses TRBV20-1 and TRBJ2-5; tentatively, D is TRBD2 (6 bases). Germline CDR1 is DFQATT and CDR2 is SNEGSKA (reference sequence). There are 13 residues in the CDR3. CDR3 residues: CSAARGTTETQYF. CDR3 bases: TGCAGTGCTGCACGGGGGACGACAGAGACACAGTACTTC.

This clonotype was recorded at least ten times. The chain recombines TRBV6-1 with TRBJ1-2; perhaps TRBD1 as D (5 bases). The CDR3 is made up of 13 amino acids. Germline CDR1 is MNHNS and CDR2 is SASEGT. The CDR3 DNA follows: TGTGCAAGTAAGGGACCAGGCTACTATGGCTACACCTTC. The encoded protein is CASKGPGYYGYTF.

Of note for this clonotype: An end of the junction does not agree with germline; a read error may underlie this. The gene calls are TRBV6-1 and TRBJ2-7; D tentatively reads TRBD1 or TRBD2 (5 bases each). Germline CDR1 is MNHNS and CDR2 is SASEGT. This CDR3 region has 14 residues. As DNA, the CDR3 is TGTGCCAACAGTGGTTTGGGGGTCCCCTCCGAGCAGTACTTC. It is translated as CANSGLGVPSEQYF.

This clonotype was recorded a few times. This could be a read error, since a much larger clone is one nucleotide away. The chain combines TRBV10-3 with TRBJ2-5, with D possibly matching TRBD2 (5 bases). This CDR3 has 11 residues. The V gene's germline CDR1 is ENHRY and CDR2 SYGVKD. CDR3: CASGLPETHYF. The CDR3 DNA follows: TGTGCCAGCGGGCTACCTGAGACCCACTACTTC.

The sample holds one count of this clonotype. This CDR3 is missing its conserved last phenylalanine or tryptophan, likely due to a read error. This sequence joins TRBV29-1 and TRBJ1-5; D gene unclear. CDR1 SQVTM and CDR2 ANQGSEA come from the germline V gene. Trimming took 4 bases from V and 0 from J, leaving 10 bases between them. The length of the CDR3 is 14 residues. The chain's CDR3 is CSVGPSGSNQPQHL. DNA of the CDR3: TGCAGCGTTGGCCCCTCTGGTAGCAATCAGCCCCAGCATTTG.

This clonotype was detected only once. This could be a read error, since a much larger clone is one nucleotide away. V usage is TRBV28 and J usage is TRBJ1-2; no definite D call. With 5 bases removed from V and 4 bases from J, the gap between germline ends came to 14 bases. Germline V lookup: CDR1 MDHEN, CDR2 SYDVKM. This CDR3 has 14 residues. The CDR3 region is CASSRVDGFYGYTF. As DNA, the CDR3 is TGTGCCAGCAGTCGAGTCGACGGTTTCTATGGCTACACCTTC.

Notes on this clonotype: A much larger clone is a single base away; this may be a read error. The chain couples TRBV11-2 to TRBJ2-7; TRBD2 matches 8 bases. Germline values: CDR1 SGHAT, CDR2 FQNNGV. The CDR3 sequence is 15 residues long. Losses at the gene ends were 4 bases for V and 4 bases for J; bases not matched to a gene: 9. CDR3 protein: CASSSDTGGRYEQYF. CDR3 coding DNA: TGTGCCAGCAGCTCAGATACGGGAGGGAGGTACGAGCAGTACTTC.

This clonotype was detected ten times or more. The chain has TRBV7-9 and TRBJ2-6; D unresolved. Germline lookup yields CDR1 SEHNR and CDR2 FQNEAQ (reference sequence). The CDR3 length is 14 residues. V lost 7 bases, J lost 0 bases, and 7 bases lay in between. CDR3 sequence: CASIRDSGANVLTF. The CDR3 coding sequence is TGTGCCAGCATCCGTGACTCTGGGGCCAACGTCCTGACTTTC.

The chain joins TRBV5-4 to TRBJ2-3, with TRBD1 identical over 8 bases. Trimming took 8 bases from V and 5 from J; bases not matched to a gene: 16. Germline assignment: CDR1 SGHNT and CDR2 YYREEE (reference sequence). This CDR3 is built from 16 residues. The CDR3 nucleotides read TGTGCCAGGAGCCCCGGACAGGGTTCGGGGATAGATACGCAGTATTTT. This codes for CARSPGQGSGIDTQYF.

For this clonotype: An end of the junction does not agree with germline; a read error may underlie this. This chain connects TRBV20-1 to TRBJ2-7; TRBD2 matches 13 bases. This CDR3 spans 22 amino acids. CDR1 is DFQATT, CDR2 SNEGSKA, per germline (reference sequence). CDR3 sequence reads: CSTRDLWGTSGNEMGLSYEQYF. The CDR3 coding sequence is TGCAGTACTAGAGACCTATGGGGGACTAGCGGGAACGAGATGGGGCTCTCCTACGAGCAGTACTTC.

Of note for this clonotype: This CDR3 is missing its conserved last phenylalanine or tryptophan, likely due to a read error. The DNA is left out, because the CDR3 cannot be placed on it with certainty; the CDR3 is given as TCRdb lists it. The CDR3 sequence is CSATLAGGPGTGELSS. The rearrangement joins TRBV20-1 to TRBJ2-2; TRBD2, as called in the table, went unchecked against the DNA. The CDR3 spans 16 residues, counting both ends. Germline assignment: CDR1 DFQATT and CDR2 SNEGSKA (reference sequence).

The CDR3 bases are TGTGCCAGCAGAGATTACAGAGGGAAAGGCTTCTTC. Encoded protein: CASRDYRGKGFF. The rearrangement uses TRBV6-1 and TRBJ2-1, with D maybe TRBD2 (5 bases). V lost 6 bases and J 16 bases, leaving 19 bases between the germline ends. Germline V gene data show CDR1 as MNHNS and CDR2 as SASEGT. The CDR3 sequence is 12 residues long.

In regard to this clonotype: Germline and junction disagree at one end, which may indicate a read error. The chain has TRBV20-1 and TRBJ2-7; D possibly corresponds to TRBD1 (5 bases). This CDR3 spans 15 amino acids. Germline loops: CDR1 DFQATT, CDR2 SNEGSKA (reference sequence). This chain's CDR3 is CSARERTQTSYERYF. CDR3 sequence (DNA): TGCAGTGCTAGAGAACGGACACAGACCTCCTACGAGCGGTACTTC.

The genes are TRBV10-2 and TRBJ1-1, with D perhaps matching TRBD1 (6 bases). In germline, CDR1 is WSHSY, CDR2 SAAADI. The V end was cut by 6 bases, the J end by 5 bases, with 13 bases between. The length of the CDR3 is 13 residues. Here the CDR3 reads CASRYRAVTEAFF. CDR3 nucleotides: TGCGCCAGCAGATACAGGGCCGTGACTGAAGCTTTCTTT.

V gene TRBV6-1 combines with J gene TRBJ2-3, with D unresolved. Per germline, CDR1 MNHNS and CDR2 SASEGT. This CDR3 comprises 14 residues. CDR3 loop: CAFTASRSTDTQYF. CDR3 nucleotides: TGTGCATTTACGGCCAGCCGTAGCACAGATACGCAGTATTTT.

In its sample, this clonotype was seen many times. A much larger clonotype is one base distant, so this may be a read error. The chain uses TRBV6-2 or TRBV6-3 and TRBJ2-1; TRBD2 matches at 8 bases. The CDR3 is 14 residues long. Germline values: CDR1 MNHEY, CDR2 SVGEGT. The CDR3 nucleotides are TGTGCCAGCAAGGAGCGGGGGCGAGGCAATGAGCAGCTCTTC. Translating gives CASKERGRGNEQLF.

This clonotype was found many times. DNA for the CDR3: TGTGCCAGCAGCCCCGTTGGGCTTAGTAACACTGAAGCTTTCTTT. This codes for CASSPVGLSNTEAFF. The V gene is TRBV5-6, the J gene TRBJ1-1; no definite D call. This CDR3 spans 15 amino acids. Trimming cost V 4 bases and J 2 bases, with 15 bases left between them. Germline V gene data show CDR1 as SGHDT and CDR2 as YYEEEE.

Of note for this clonotype: A read error may explain this, as a much larger clone is one base away. The CDR3 here is CGVGTTGTGVADTQYF. The CDR3, as DNA: TGCGGCGTCGGTACAACCGGGACAGGGGTCGCAGATACGCAGTATTTT. V and J are TRBV29-1 and TRBJ2-3; TRBD1 matches at 10 bases. CDR1 is SQVTM and CDR2 is ANQGSEA in the germline V gene. CDR3 size: 16 residues.

Turning to this clonotype: This is likely a read error, given that the CDR3 carries no conserved phenylalanine or tryptophan at its end. This chain connects TRBV20-1 to TRBJ2-5; possibly TRBD1 for D (5 bases). CDR3 size: 11 residues. The germline gives CDR1 DFQATT, CDR2 SNEGSKA (reference sequence). CDR3 loop: CTATQEETQYS. In DNA, the CDR3 is TGCACTGCTACACAGGAAGAGACCCAGTACTCC.

About this clonotype: Its ends do not fully match the called genes, so a read error is possible. CDR3 protein: CSAAATTAYNDQFF. The CDR3 DNA reads as TGCAGTGCCGCAGCTACTACCGCCTACAATGATCAGTTCTTC. This chain uses TRBV20-1 with TRBJ2-1, with D unclear. The germline V gene has CDR1 DFQATT and CDR2 SNEGSKA (reference sequence). The CDR3 has 14 residues.

This clonotype was counted only a few times. The junction does not match germline at one end; this may be a read error. This chain connects TRBV5-4 to TRBJ2-3; 8 bases align to TRBD2. The length of the CDR3 is 16 residues. Germline loops: CDR1 SGHNT, CDR2 YYREEE (reference sequence). The CDR3 is CASNTIEREPGDKQYF. CDR3 sequence (DNA): TGTGCCAGCAACACTATCGAGCGGGAGCCGGGAGATAAGCAGTATTTT.